This TCR beta chain comes out of a study of T cell responses to AZD1222 COVID-19 vaccine. Notes on the study in general: Spike-spanning, vaccine-associated CD4 TCRs were dominant at 160-218 and 743-854. Clonal diversity was possibly underestimated, and white British individuals and females predominated among donors. Repertoires were sampled only after the peak T cell response.

On this clone: Antigen unknown.

The CDR3 runs to 12 residues. Between the trimmed V and J ends, which lost 6 bases and 6 bases, there was a span of 8 bases. The germline CDR1 and CDR2 sequences are SNHLY and FYNNEI. The assay was immunoSEQ multiplex PCR, and TCRdb's table has in-frame clones only and misses some. The table records 150,000 to 200,000 clones, 91% of them present only once. The origin of this receptor is an adult who received the AZD1222 COVID-19 vaccine. The genes are TRBV2 and TRBJ1-4, with a tentative D call TRBD1 (5 bases). The sample in question was peripheral blood, obtained 28 days after the second AZD1222 dose. The CDR3 here is CASRGDDEKLFF. The CDR3 coding sequence is TGTGCCAGCAGGGGGGATGATGAAAAACTGTTTTTT.